These T cell receptor beta chains were read from a single sample in a study of beta chain features in type 1 diabetes. The data were produced by immunoSEQ multiplex PCR, yet TCRdb's version contains in-frame clones alone and is incomplete. The data show about 470,000 clones, 30% seen once. The material sequenced was naive CD4+ T cells from blood. The receptors were sampled from a man younger than 30 in good health. Each CDR3 is given with its conserved first and last residue. Fields, in order: V gene, clone size, D gene, J gene, CDR3 protein, CDR3 DNA. A D gene is named only where the DNA matches it firmly. Clone size, where shown, is once, few, many, or a class for clones that have expanded.

TRBV9	NA	NA	TRBJ2-5	CASSVGQVQETQYF	TGTGCCAGCAGCGTAGGACAGGTCCAAGAGACCCAGTACTTC
TRBV7-8	few	NA	TRBJ2-4	CASSPDRGGIQYF	TGTGCCAGCAGCCCGGACCGCGGAGGCATTCAGTACTTC
TRBV6-5	NA	NA	TRBJ2-7	CASRRVNEQYF	TGTGCCAGCAGAAGGGTAAACGAGCAGTACTTC
TRBV11-3	NA	NA	TRBJ2-1	CASSLGEDEQFF	TGTGCCAGCAGCTTAGGGGAGGATGAGCAGTTCTTC
TRBV5-6	few	NA	TRBJ2-3	CASSPGGGVPDTQYF	TGTGCCAGCAGCCCAGGTGGCGGAGTCCCAGATACGCAGTATTTT
TRBV20-1	NA	NA	TRBJ1-2	CRGRTFYGYTF	TGCAGGGGACGGACTTTTTATGGCTACACCTTC
TRBV20-1	NA	NA	TRBJ2-1	CSGRQYNEQFF	TGCAGTGGAAGACAGTACAATGAGCAGTTCTTC
TRBV30	NA	NA	TRBJ1-1	CAWQGRGITEAFF	TGTGCCTGGCAGGGCAGGGGTATCACTGAAGCTTTCTTT
TRBV7-3	NA	NA	TRBJ1-1	CASSSDRNTEAFF	TGTGCCAGCAGCTCGGACAGAAACACTGAAGCTTTCTTT
TRBV18	NA	NA	TRBJ2-7	CASSRQLVGEQYF	TGTGCCAGCTCACGTCAACTCGTGGGGGAGCAGTACTTC
TRBV5-1	few	NA	TRBJ2-1	CASSFHNEQFF	TGCGCCAGCAGCTTCCACAATGAGCAGTTCTTC
TRBV5-1	few	NA	TRBJ2-3	CASSLASGTDTQYF	TGCGCCAGCAGCTTGGCTAGCGGCACAGATACGCAGTATTTT
TRBV5-4	NA	TRBD1	TRBJ2-4	CASSPAQGRAKNIQYF	TGTGCCAGCAGCCCCGCACAGGGGAGAGCCAAAAACATTCAGTACTTC
TRBV7-2	NA	NA	TRBJ2-7	CASSLESVRYEQYF	TGTGCCAGCAGTTTAGAGAGTGTTCGGTACGAGCAGTACTTC
TRBV25-1	NA	TRBD2	TRBJ2-5	CASSESRTSVRETQYF	TGTGCCAGCAGTGAATCGAGGACTAGCGTTCGAGAGACCCAGTACTTC
TRBV28	few	TRBD2	TRBJ2-3	CASSYRGTTADTQYF	TGTGCCAGCAGCTACCGCGGGACTACCGCAGATACGCAGTATTTT
TRBV29-1	few	TRBD2	TRBJ2-5	CSVLADIMQETQYF	TGCAGCGTTCTAGCGGATATTATGCAAGAGACCCAGTACTTC
TRBV5-4	few	TRBD2	TRBJ2-3	CASSSSGSGTVDTQYF	TGTGCCAGCAGCTCTTCCGGTAGCGGGACGGTAGATACGCAGTATTTT
TRBV20-1	few	NA	TRBJ2-1	CSVLTYNEQFF	TGCAGTGTCCTGACGTACAATGAGCAGTTCTTC